These 22 T cell receptor beta chains share one sample of origin, sequenced in a study of blood T cell repertoires in COVID-19. Clones were sequenced by immunoSEQ multiplex PCR, and TCRdb holds only the in-frame ones, with some missing. This sample has around 70,000 clones; about four fifths occur once, and the top ten carry around 5%. Sequencing was performed on peripheral blood. The source of these receptors is an elderly woman with active or convalescent COVID-19.

This chain links TRBV4-3 with TRBJ2-3, with 8 bases aligning to TRBD2. This CDR3 has 16 amino acids. Germline-derived CDR1 and CDR2 are LGHNA and YSLEER. Trimming removed 1 base from V and 4 bases from J; junction bases left unmatched: 7. The CDR3 is CASSQVAGGRADTQYF. Written as DNA, the CDR3 is TGCGCCAGCAGCCAAGTCGCGGGGGGACGGGCAGATACGCAGTATTTT.

The J gene is TRBJ2-3, the V gene TRBV11-3; 10 nucleotides match TRBD2. Germline CDR1 reads SGHNT; CDR2 reads YENEEA. The CDR3 sequence is 17 residues long. V lost 5 bases, J lost 0 bases, and 8 bases stayed unmatched. DNA for the CDR3: TGTGCCAGCAGCGCTACGGGACTAGCGACTAGCACAGATACGCAGTATTTT. Translation: CASSATGLATSTDTQYF.

This chain uses TRBV2 with TRBJ1-5; 7 bases map to TRBD1. The CDR3 runs 14 residues. V was clipped by 1 base and J by 6 bases; unmatched bases: 3. Germline lookup yields CDR1 SNHLY and CDR2 FYNNEI. The CDR3 nucleotides read TGTGCCAGCAGTGAAGACAGGGGAGGTCAGCCCCAGCATTTT. The encoded protein is CASSEDRGGQPQHF. Drawing the rest from reference TRBV2 and TRBJ1-5, the complete variable domain is EPEVTQTPSHQVTQMGQEVILRCVPISNHLYFYWYRQILGQKVEFLVSFYNNEISEKSEIFDDQFSVERPDGSNFTLKIRSTKLEDSAMYFCASSEDRGGQPQHFGDGTRLSIL.

The chain is built from TRBV19 and TRBJ2-3; TRBD2 matches 10 bases. CDR1 is LNHDA, CDR2 SQIVND, per germline (reference sequence). After removal of 4 bases from V and 5 bases from J, the junction contained 12 bases not matched to a gene. CDR3 length equals 17 residues. DNA of the CDR3: TGTGCCAGTAGTAAGGCTAGCGGGGGAACCGTTCGAGATACGCAGTATTTT. It yields the protein CASSKASGGTVRDTQYF.

The CDR3 protein is CASSSGGRSYNEQFF. Here the CDR3 DNA reads TGTGCCAGCAGCTCGGGGGGCCGCTCCTACAATGAGCAGTTCTTC. V is TRBV7-6 and J is TRBJ2-1; TRBD2 is a possible D gene (7 bases). CDR1 and CDR2 (germline): SGHVS, FNYEAQ. The CDR3 contains 15 residues. V was pared by 4 bases and J by 0 bases, with 10 bases between. Complete variable domain (other parts from reference TRBV7-6 and TRBJ2-1): GAGVSQSPRYKVTKRGQDVALRCDPISGHVSLYWYRQALGQGPEFLTYFNYEAQQDKSGLPNDRFSAERPEGSISTLTIQRTEQRDSAMYRCASSSGGRSYNEQFFGPGTRLTVL.

CDR3 loop: CASSPIGLAGTDTQYF. The CDR3 nucleotides read TGTGCCAGCAGCCCGATAGGACTAGCGGGCACAGATACGCAGTATTTT. This rearrangement joins TRBV7-2 to TRBJ2-3, with 10 bases matching TRBD2. V lost 5 bases and J lost 1; bases outside the gene matches: 6. From germline, CDR1 is SGHTA and CDR2 FQGNSA. The CDR3 runs 16 residues.

The chain employs TRBV3-1 (or the pseudogene TRBV3-2) and TRBJ2-5, with TRBD1 as a possible D gene (6 bases). CDR1 and CDR2 from the germline V gene are LGHDT and YNNKEL (reference sequence). The CDR3 extends over 11 amino acids. V was cut by 5 bases and J by 8 bases, with 9 bases left in between. The CDR3 spells CASSYGTTQYF. For the CDR3, the DNA is TGTGCCAGCAGCTACGGGACAACCCAGTACTTC.

This clone was counted only a few times. The chain employs TRBV5-4 and TRBJ2-1, with D uncertain. The CDR3 covers 16 residues. The germline gives CDR1 SGHNT, CDR2 YYREEE (reference sequence). V was trimmed by 0 bases and J by 0 bases, leaving 10 bases between them. The CDR3 sequence: CASSLAGSSSYNEQFF. The CDR3 DNA is TGTGCCAGCAGCTTGGCTGGCTCTAGCTCCTACAATGAGCAGTTCTTC.

V gene TRBV11-2 combines with J gene TRBJ2-7, with D maybe TRBD2 (5 bases). V was shortened by 2 bases and J by 2 bases, with 7 bases between the two germline ends. The germline V gene has CDR1 SGHAT and CDR2 FQNNGV. CDR3 size: 13 residues. The CDR3 sequence: CASSLKGAYEQYF. CDR3 in DNA: TGTGCCAGCAGCTTAAAGGGAGCCTACGAGCAGTACTTC.

The J gene is TRBJ2-3, the V gene TRBV3-1 (or the pseudogene TRBV3-2), with D possibly TRBD2 on 5 matching bases. Germline V lookup: CDR1 LGHDT, CDR2 YNNKEL (reference sequence). The CDR3 spans 14 residues. V gave up 11 bases and J gave up 5 bases, with 20 bases separating them. CDR3 in DNA: TGTGCCGCTACAACGCGGGCCATTGGAGATACGCAGTATTTT. Its protein product is CAATTRAIGDTQYF.

The chain is built from TRBV27 and TRBJ2-1, with TRBD2 matching over 7 bases. After removal of 7 bases from V and 3 bases from J, the junction contained 9 bases not matched to a gene. CDR3 length equals 15 residues. In germline, CDR1 is MNHEY, CDR2 SMNVEV (reference sequence). Here the CDR3 reads CASTISGVVYNEQFF. The CDR3 nucleotides read TGTGCCAGCACTATCAGCGGGGTGGTCTACAATGAGCAGTTCTTC.

The CDR3 protein is CASSQGGSGGAGGTGELFF. DNA of the CDR3: TGTGCCAGCAGCCAAGGTGGCAGCGGGGGGGCCGGGGGCACCGGGGAGCTGTTTTTT. The chain combines TRBV4-2 with TRBJ2-2; 10 bases map to TRBD2. The germline CDR1 and CDR2 sequences are LGHNA and YNFKEQ. CDR3 length equals 19 residues. The J segment lost 4 bases and the V segment lost 1 base, leaving 12 bases of the junction unmatched.

The CDR3 here is CASSVGPSGGDTQYF. The CDR3 DNA reads as TGTGCCAGCAGCGTAGGGCCTAGCGGGGGGGATACGCAGTATTTT. V is TRBV9 and J is TRBJ2-3; 11 bases are a match to TRBD2. With 0 bases clipped from V and 6 bases from J, the junction kept 3 bases outside the gene matches. This CDR3 region has 15 residues. Germline values: CDR1 SGDLS, CDR2 YYNGEE. Variable domain in full (rest from reference TRBV9 and TRBJ2-3): DSGVTQTPKHLITATGQRVTLRCSPRSGDLSVYWYQQSLDQGLQFLIQYYNGEERAKGNILERFSAQQFPDLHSELNLSSLELGDSALYFCASSVGPSGGDTQYFGPGTRLTVL.

This chain uses TRBV19 with TRBJ2-7, with TRBD1 matching 7 bases. Germline V lookup: CDR1 LNHDA, CDR2 SQIVND (reference sequence). The CDR3 is made up of 12 amino acids. V shed 9 bases, J shed 5 bases, and the junction held 7 bases outside the gene matches. The CDR3 nucleotides are TGTGCCAGGACAGGGTTTGAACACGAGCAGTACTTC. Its protein product is CARTGFEHEQYF.

This chain uses TRBV14 with TRBJ2-7; a weak D match, TRBD1 (6 bases). Germline V gene lookup returns CDR1 SGHDN and CDR2 FVKESK. CDR3 length equals 13 residues. With 2 bases removed from V and 6 bases from J, the gap between germline ends came to 11 bases. The CDR3 region is CASSQTGTSEQYF. The DNA for the CDR3 is TGTGCCAGCAGCCAAACAGGGACGTCCGAGCAGTACTTC.

V and J are TRBV28 and TRBJ1-5, with a weak D call TRBD1 (6 bases). Germline assignment: CDR1 MDHEN and CDR2 SYDVKM. The CDR3 has 18 residues. V lost 0 bases to trimming and J lost 3 bases, with 18 bases between them. For the CDR3, the DNA is TGTGCCAGCAGTTTATGGACCTTGGGGGCAAGTCTCAATCAGCCCCAGCATTTT. It encodes CASSLWTLGASLNQPQHF.

V usage is TRBV12-3 or TRBV12-4 and J usage is TRBJ2-7; D is unresolved. The CDR3 length is 12 residues. V was cut by 3 bases and J by 2 bases, with 5 bases left in between. For the CDR3, the DNA is TGTGCCAGCAGTTTTTACACCTACGAGCAGTACTTC. It codes for CASSFYTYEQYF.

The chain carries TRBV6-2 or TRBV6-3 and TRBJ1-1, with D tentatively TRBD1 (5 bases). The CDR3 extends over 13 amino acids. The germline V gene encodes CDR1 MNHEY and CDR2 SVGEGT. Trimming shortened V by 4 bases and J by 4 bases, and 10 bases separated the two germline ends. CDR3 DNA sequence: TGTGCCAGCAGTTCGGGGGAGGGCACTGAAGCTTTCTTT. Amino acids: CASSSGEGTEAFF.

The chain is built from TRBV4-3 and TRBJ2-2; 10 bases line up with TRBD2. Losses at the gene ends were 1 base for V and 3 bases for J; bases not matched to a gene: 5. The CDR3 contains 17 residues. CDR1 is LGHNA, CDR2 YSLEER, per germline. CDR3 protein: CASSQGWTSGYTGELFF. CDR3 nucleotides: TGCGCCAGCAGCCAAGGTTGGACTAGCGGATACACCGGGGAGCTGTTTTTT.

The chain recombines TRBV27 with TRBJ1-4; 9 bases align to TRBD1. J was trimmed by 8 bases and V by 5 bases; bases with no gene match: 9. CDR1 is MNHEY and CDR2 is SMNVEV in the germline V gene (reference sequence). This CDR3 is 15 amino acids long. The CDR3 loop reads CASSRTGGVGEKLFF. The CDR3 DNA reads as TGTGCCAGCAGTCGCACAGGGGGCGTAGGGGAAAAACTGTTTTTT. Full variable domain (rest looked up from reference TRBV27 and TRBJ1-4): EAQVTQNPRYLITVTGKKLTVTCSQNMNHEYMSWYRQDPGLGLRQIYYSMNVEVTDKGDVPEGYKVSRKEKRNFPLILESPSPNQTSLYFCASSRTGGVGEKLFFGSGTQLSVL.

The rearrangement links TRBV12-3 or TRBV12-4 to TRBJ1-2; the match to TRBD1 covers 9 bases. V trimming: 6 bases; J trimming: 5 bases; junction bases outside the gene matches: 4. The CDR3 is 13 residues long. The CDR3 loop is CASRLGQGYGYTF. CDR3 sequence (DNA): TGTGCCAGCAGGTTGGGACAGGGATATGGCTACACCTTC.

The chain links TRBV29-1 to TRBJ1-1; no firm D call. Germline assignment: CDR1 SQVTM and CDR2 ANQGSEA. The CDR3 runs to 14 residues. Trimming left V 7 bases short and J 0 bases short, with 15 bases between. For the CDR3, the DNA is TGCAGCGCCCGCCTCGACATTGTGAACACTGAAGCTTTCTTT. It translates to CSARLDIVNTEAFF.